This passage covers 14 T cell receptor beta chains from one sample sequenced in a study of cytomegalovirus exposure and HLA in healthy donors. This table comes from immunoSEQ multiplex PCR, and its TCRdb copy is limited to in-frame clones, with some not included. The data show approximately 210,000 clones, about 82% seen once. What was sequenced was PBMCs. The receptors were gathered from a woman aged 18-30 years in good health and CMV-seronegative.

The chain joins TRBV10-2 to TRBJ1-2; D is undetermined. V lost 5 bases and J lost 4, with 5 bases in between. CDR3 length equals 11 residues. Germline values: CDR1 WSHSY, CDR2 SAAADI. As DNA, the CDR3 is TGCGCCAGCAGTCCCAGCTATGGCTACACCTTC. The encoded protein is CASSPSYGYTF.

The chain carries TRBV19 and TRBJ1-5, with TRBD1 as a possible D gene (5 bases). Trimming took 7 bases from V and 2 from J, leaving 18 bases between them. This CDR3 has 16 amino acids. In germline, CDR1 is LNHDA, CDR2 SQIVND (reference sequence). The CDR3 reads CASTYSGGVGNQPQHF. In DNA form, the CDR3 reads TGTGCCAGTACCTATTCCGGGGGAGTGGGCAATCAGCCCCAGCATTTT.

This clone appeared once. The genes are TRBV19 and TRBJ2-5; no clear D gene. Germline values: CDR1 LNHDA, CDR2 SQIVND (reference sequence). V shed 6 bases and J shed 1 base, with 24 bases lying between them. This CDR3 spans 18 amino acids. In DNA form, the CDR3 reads TGTGCCAGTAGCTACCGTCCCCCACATACAGACCCCCAAGAGACCCAGTACTTC. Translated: CASSYRPPHTDPQETQYF.

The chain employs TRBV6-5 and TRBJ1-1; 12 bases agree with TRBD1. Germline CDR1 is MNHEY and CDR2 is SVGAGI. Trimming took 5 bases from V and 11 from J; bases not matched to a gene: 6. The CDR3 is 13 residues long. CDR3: CASSGPGQGAAFF. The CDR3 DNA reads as TGTGCCAGCAGTGGCCCGGGACAGGGGGCCGCTTTCTTT.

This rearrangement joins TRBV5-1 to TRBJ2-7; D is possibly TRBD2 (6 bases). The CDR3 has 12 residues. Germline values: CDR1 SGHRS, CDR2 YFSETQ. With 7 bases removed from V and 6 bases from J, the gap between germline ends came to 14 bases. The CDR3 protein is CASRPSGGEQYF. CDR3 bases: TGCGCCAGCCGACCATCCGGGGGCGAGCAGTACTTC. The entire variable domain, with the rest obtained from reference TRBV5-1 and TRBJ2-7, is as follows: KAGVTQTPRYLIKTRGQQVTLSCSPISGHRSVSWYQQTPGQGLQFLFEYFSETQRNKGNFPGRFSGRQFSNSRSEMNVSTLELGDSALYLCASRPSGGEQYFGPGTRLTVT.

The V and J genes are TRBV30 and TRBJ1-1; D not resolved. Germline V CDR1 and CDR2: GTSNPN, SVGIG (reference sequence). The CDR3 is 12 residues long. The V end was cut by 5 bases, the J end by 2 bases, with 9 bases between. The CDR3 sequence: CAWLQLNTEAFF. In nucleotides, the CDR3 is TGTGCCTGGTTACAGTTAAACACTGAAGCTTTCTTT.

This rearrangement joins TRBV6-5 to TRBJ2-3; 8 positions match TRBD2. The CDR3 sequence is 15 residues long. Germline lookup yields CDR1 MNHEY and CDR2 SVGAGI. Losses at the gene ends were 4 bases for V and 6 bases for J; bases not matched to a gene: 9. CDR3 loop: CASSFSSGRVDTQYF. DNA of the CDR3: TGTGCCAGCAGTTTTTCCAGCGGGAGAGTCGATACGCAGTATTTT.

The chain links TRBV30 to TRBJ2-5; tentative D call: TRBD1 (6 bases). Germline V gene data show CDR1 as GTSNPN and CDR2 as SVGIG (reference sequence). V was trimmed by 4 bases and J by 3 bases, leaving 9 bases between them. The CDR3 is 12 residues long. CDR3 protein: CAWTGQKETQYF. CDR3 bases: TGTGCCTGGACTGGACAGAAAGAGACCCAGTACTTC.

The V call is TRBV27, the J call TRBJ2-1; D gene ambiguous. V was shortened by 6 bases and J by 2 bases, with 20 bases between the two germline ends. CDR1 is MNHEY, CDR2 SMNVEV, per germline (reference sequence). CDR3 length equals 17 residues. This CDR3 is CASSLPALARAYNEQFF. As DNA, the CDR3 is TGTGCCAGCAGCTTACCCGCCTTGGCCCGGGCCTACAATGAGCAGTTCTTC.

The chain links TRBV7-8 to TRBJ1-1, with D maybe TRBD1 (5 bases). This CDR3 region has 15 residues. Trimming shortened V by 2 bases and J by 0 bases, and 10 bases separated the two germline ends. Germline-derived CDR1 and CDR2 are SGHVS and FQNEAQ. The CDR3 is CASSLSQGLNTEAFF. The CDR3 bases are TGTGCCAGCAGCTTATCGCAGGGCCTGAACACTGAAGCTTTCTTT.

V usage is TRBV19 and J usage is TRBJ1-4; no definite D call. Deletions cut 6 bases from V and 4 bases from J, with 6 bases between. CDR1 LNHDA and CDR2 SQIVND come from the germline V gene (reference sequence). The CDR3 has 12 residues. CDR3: CASRRGNEKLFF. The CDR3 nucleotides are TGTGCCAGTAGGCGGGGTAATGAAAAACTGTTTTTT.

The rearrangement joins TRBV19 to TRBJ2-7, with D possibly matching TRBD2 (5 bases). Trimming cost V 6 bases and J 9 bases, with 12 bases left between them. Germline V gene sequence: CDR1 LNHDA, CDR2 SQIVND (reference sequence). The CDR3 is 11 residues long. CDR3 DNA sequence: TGTGCCAGTAGGATGGGGAGTCGGCAGTACTTC. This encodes CASRMGSRQYF.

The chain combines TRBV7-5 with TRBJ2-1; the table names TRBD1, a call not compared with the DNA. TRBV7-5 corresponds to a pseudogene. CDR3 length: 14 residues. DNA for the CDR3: TGTGTCAGAAGCTTAGGGCTCCTTAACAATGAGCAGTTCTTC. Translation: CVRSLGLLNNEQFF.

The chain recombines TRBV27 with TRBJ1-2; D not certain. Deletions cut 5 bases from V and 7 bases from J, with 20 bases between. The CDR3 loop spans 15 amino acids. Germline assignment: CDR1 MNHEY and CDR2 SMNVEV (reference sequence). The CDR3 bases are TGTGCCAGCAGTCCCACCCCAGCGGTCTCTGGTGGCTACACCTTC. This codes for CASSPTPAVSGGYTF.